These T cell receptor beta chains were read from a single sample in a study of blood T cell repertoires in COVID-19. This table comes from immunoSEQ multiplex PCR, and its TCRdb copy is limited to in-frame clones, with some not included. The data show some 200,000 clones, 92% seen once. Sequenced input: peripheral blood. All receptors derive from a man aged 25 to 40 with acute or convalescent COVID-19. Each CDR3 is given with its conserved first and last residue. D genes are given only for firm matches. Some rows mark clone size as missing; the rest say once, few, many or name a class of expanded clone.

d_call j_call v_call clone_size cdr3_aa cdr3_nt
TRBD2 TRBJ2-5 TRBV10-3 - CAISSPSGGETQYF TGTGCCATCTCTTCGCCTAGCGGGGGTGAGACCCAGTACTTC
TRBD1 TRBJ1-1 TRBV11-2 - CASRQGASTEAFF TGTGCCAGCAGACAGGGGGCGAGCACTGAAGCTTTCTTT
TRBD2 TRBJ2-7 TRBV10-3 - CAISESGTKDEQYF TGTGCCATCAGTGAGTCCGGGACTAAGGACGAGCAGTACTTC
- TRBJ1-4 TRBV10-3 - CAIRGAVNEKLFF TGTGCCATCAGGGGAGCGGTTAATGAAAAACTGTTTTTT
TRBD1 TRBJ2-7 TRBV6-5 - CASSLDRDVRKQYF TGTGCCAGCAGTTTAGACAGGGATGTGAGAAAGCAGTACTTC
- TRBJ2-1 TRBV11-3 - CASSLGGSEGNEQFF TGTGCCAGCAGCTTAGGGGGATCCGAGGGTAATGAGCAGTTCTTC
- TRBJ2-3 TRBV7-2 - CASSFRITSTDTQYF TGTGCCAGCAGCTTCAGGATCACTAGCACAGATACGCAGTATTTT
- TRBJ1-3 TRBV28 - CASSLGALAGNTIYF TGTGCCAGCAGTTTAGGGGCTTTGGCTGGAAACACCATATATTTT
- TRBJ2-5 TRBV7-2 few CASSFPSGVQGGGETQYF TGTGCCAGCAGCTTCCCCTCCGGCGTCCAGGGGGGAGGCGAGACCCAGTACTTC
- TRBJ2-3 TRBV28 once CASSLLPGASTDTQYF TGTGCCAGCAGTTTATTACCGGGAGCAAGCACAGATACGCAGTATTTT
TRBD2 TRBJ2-7 TRBV7-9 - CASSSRLAGGLSSYEQYF TGTGCCAGCAGCTCCCGACTAGCGGGAGGCTTAAGCTCCTACGAGCAGTACTTC
TRBD2 TRBJ2-1 TRBV7-3 - CASSLTPIGGANEQFF TGTGCCAGCAGCTTAACGCCCATCGGGGGGGCCAATGAGCAGTTCTTC
TRBD2 TRBJ2-7 TRBV28 - CASSKSGSRTYEQYF TGTGCCAGCAGTAAAAGCGGGAGTCGTACCTACGAGCAGTACTTC
TRBD2 TRBJ2-3 TRBV19 - CASHSGGARDTQYF TGTGCCAGTCATAGCGGGGGGGCAAGAGATACGCAGTATTTT
TRBD1 TRBJ2-4 TRBV19 - CAAEGDRGFF TGTGCCGCGGAGGGGGACAGGGGTTTCTTC
- TRBJ1-1 TRBV4-1 once CASSQDRGAEAFF TGCGCCAGCAGCCAAGATCGGGGGGCAGAAGCTTTCTTT
- TRBJ2-3 TRBV19 - CASSRAGSTDTQYF TGTGCCAGTAGTAGAGCAGGGAGCACAGATACGCAGTATTTT
TRBD2 TRBJ2-1 TRBV5-4 - CASSLGTSGRDEQFF TGTGCCAGCAGCCTCGGGACTAGCGGGAGGGATGAGCAGTTCTTC
- TRBJ1-1 TRBV5-8 - CASTLGGLDTEAFF TGTGCCAGCACCCTGGGAGGGCTGGACACTGAAGCTTTCTTT
- TRBJ2-7 TRBV10-3 - CASSSGASSYEQYF TGTGCCTCTTCTTCAGGGGCTAGCTCCTACGAGCAGTACTTC
- TRBJ2-7 TRBV30 - CAFTGASYEQYF TGTGCCTTCACAGGAGCTTCCTACGAGCAGTACTTC
TRBD1 TRBJ1-6 TRBV5-6 - CASSFDRVNSPLHF TGTGCCAGCAGCTTCGACAGGGTTAATTCACCCCTCCACTTT
TRBD1 TRBJ2-1 TRBV29-1 - CSVRRGQGNEQFF TGCAGCGTACGCAGGGGGCAGGGCAATGAGCAGTTCTTC
- TRBJ1-2 TRBV10-3 - CAIIEGPSNTGYTF TGTGCCATCATTGAGGGCCCCTCAAACACGGGCTACACCTTC
- TRBJ2-1 TRBV28 - CASSDTSSLYNEQFF TGTGCCAGCAGTGATACTAGCAGTCTCTACAATGAGCAGTTCTTC
TRBD1 TRBJ1-1 TRBV30 - CAWSVRKTGGEFTEAFF TGTGCCTGGAGTGTAAGAAAGACAGGGGGCGAATTTACTGAAGCTTTCTTT
TRBD1 TRBJ1-1 TRBV9 - CASSQHTGGHTEAFF TGTGCCAGCAGCCAACACACAGGGGGACACACTGAAGCTTTCTTT
TRBD2 TRBJ2-3 TRBV10-3 - CAISEWKAGYTQYF TGTGCCATCAGTGAGTGGAAAGCGGGATATACGCAGTATTTT
- TRBJ2-1 TRBV5-1 - CASSLEASYLGSDEQFF TGCGCCAGCAGCTTGGAGGCTAGCTATTTGGGTTCGGATGAGCAGTTCTTC
TRBD1 TRBJ1-4 TRBV7-9 - CASSLARTGESTNEKLFF TGTGCCAGCAGCTTAGCGAGGACAGGGGAATCAACTAATGAAAAACTGTTTTTT
TRBD1 TRBJ2-7 TRBV18 - CASSPGQGIYEQYF TGTGCCAGCTCACCGGGACAGGGAATCTACGAGCAGTACTTC
TRBD2 TRBJ2-5 TRBV24-1 - CATSEGRTSGAGETQYF TGTGCCACCAGTGAGGGTCGGACTAGCGGGGCTGGGGAGACCCAGTACTTC
TRBD2 TRBJ2-3 TRBV28 - CASGTGGTQYF TGTGCCAGCGGGACGGGGGGTACGCAGTATTTT
- TRBJ1-1 TRBV4-1 - CASRGVLKGTEAFF TGCGCCAGCAGAGGGGTGCTGAAGGGCACTGAAGCTTTCTTT
TRBD1 TRBJ2-2 TRBV3-1/TRBV3-2 - CASSQWDRNTGELFF TGTGCCAGCAGCCAATGGGACAGGAACACCGGGGAGCTGTTTTTT
- TRBJ2-3 TRBV24-1 - CATSDFQADTQYF TGTGCCACCAGTGATTTTCAGGCAGATACGCAGTATTTT
- TRBJ1-1 TRBV6-5 - CASSRRYSNTEAFF TGTGCCAGCAGTCGCAGGTACTCGAACACTGAAGCTTTCTTT
- TRBJ2-7 TRBV6-2/TRBV6-3 - CASSYSPREGYEQYF TGTGCCAGCAGTTACTCCCCCCGGGAAGGGTACGAGCAGTACTTC
- TRBJ1-6 TRBV5-1 - CASRGFDSPLHF TGCGCCAGCAGGGGCTTCGATTCACCCCTCCACTTT
- TRBJ1-2 TRBV6-6 - CASSYEIASHGYTF TGTGCCAGCAGTTATGAGATTGCATCCCATGGCTACACCTTC
TRBD1 TRBJ1-2 TRBV7-9 once CASSYRTGEWDGYTF TGTGCCAGCAGCTACAGGACAGGGGAGTGGGATGGCTACACCTTC
TRBD1 TRBJ1-1 TRBV28 - CASSPGQPNTEAFF TGTGCCAGCAGCCCGGGACAGCCGAACACTGAAGCTTTCTTT
- TRBJ1-2 TRBV27 few CASSLLRTDGNYGYTF TGTGCCAGCAGTTTACTCCGGACAGACGGGAACTATGGCTACACCTTC
- TRBJ1-2 TRBV19 - CASSMSLSPYGYTF TGTGCCAGTAGTATGAGTCTTTCTCCCTATGGCTACACCTTC
TRBD2 TRBJ2-3 TRBV7-8 - CASSSTSGRTDTQYF TGTGCCAGCAGCTCTACTAGCGGGAGGACAGATACGCAGTATTTT
- TRBJ1-1 TRBV9 - CASSVAMTNTEAFF TGTGCCAGCAGCGTAGCTATGACTAACACTGAAGCTTTCTTT
- TRBJ2-1 TRBV30 - CAWNPDRGEQFF TGTGCCTGGAACCCCGACCGCGGGGAGCAGTTCTTC
TRBD2 TRBJ2-7 TRBV11-2 - CASSRAGGTYEQYF TGTGCCAGCAGCCGAGCGGGAGGTACCTACGAGCAGTACTTC
TRBD1 TRBJ2-3 TRBV18 - CASSPIQGSVGDTQYF TGTGCCAGCTCACCTATACAGGGGAGCGTAGGAGATACGCAGTATTTT
- TRBJ1-4 TRBV6-5 - CASSTVRGLWEKLFF TGTGCCAGCTCTACCGTGCGGGGTTTGTGGGAAAAACTGTTTTTT
TRBD1 TRBJ2-7 TRBV5-1 few CASSLSASGQGAWYF TGCGCCAGCAGCTTGTCTGCTAGTGGACAGGGGGCCTGGTACTTC
- TRBJ2-2 TRBV2 - CASGAIMNTGELFF TGTGCCAGCGGGGCCATCATGAACACCGGGGAGCTGTTTTTT
TRBD2 TRBJ2-5 TRBV19 - CASKSTGGETQYF TGTGCCAGTAAATCCACGGGAGGGGAGACCCAGTACTTC
- TRBJ1-2 TRBV24-1 few CATSDLYRNYGYTF TGTGCCACCAGTGATTTGTACAGAAACTATGGCTACACCTTC
TRBD2 TRBJ2-1 TRBV3-1/TRBV3-2 - CASSQDTLAGRTQFF TGTGCCAGCAGCCAAGATACACTAGCGGGACGAACCCAGTTCTTC
TRBD1 TRBJ2-1 TRBV9 - CASSVGSTRGSEQFF TGTGCCAGCAGCGTAGGATCCACCAGGGGGAGTGAGCAGTTCTTC
- TRBJ1-2 TRBV12-3/TRBV12-4 - CASSPDSNYGYTF TGTGCCAGCAGCCCCGACAGTAACTATGGCTACACCTTC
- TRBJ1-2 TRBV28 - CASSFRHYGYTF TGTGCCAGCAGTTTCAGGCACTATGGCTACACCTTC
TRBD1 TRBJ2-7 TRBV27 - CASSSTGTGAYEQYF TGTGCCAGCAGTTCAACCGGGACAGGGGCCTACGAGCAGTACTTC
TRBD1 TRBJ2-7 TRBV27 - CASGFVQGANYEQYF TGTGCCAGCGGGTTTGTACAGGGGGCTAACTACGAGCAGTACTTC